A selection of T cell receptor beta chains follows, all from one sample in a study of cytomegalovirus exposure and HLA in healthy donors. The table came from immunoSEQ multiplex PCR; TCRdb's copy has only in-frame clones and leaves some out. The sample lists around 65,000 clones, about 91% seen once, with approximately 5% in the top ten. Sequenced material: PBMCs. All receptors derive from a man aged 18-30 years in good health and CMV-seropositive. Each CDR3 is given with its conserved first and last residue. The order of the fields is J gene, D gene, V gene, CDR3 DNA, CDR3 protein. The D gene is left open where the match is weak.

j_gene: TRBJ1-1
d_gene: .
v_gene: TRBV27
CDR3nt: TGTGCCAGCAGTCCGGAACAGGGAGCCATCACTGAAGCTTTCTTT
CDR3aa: CASSPEQGAITEAFF

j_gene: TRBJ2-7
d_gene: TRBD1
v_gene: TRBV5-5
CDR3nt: TGTGCCAGCAGCCCGGAGACAGGGCCCACCTACGAGCAGTACTTC
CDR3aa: CASSPETGPTYEQYF

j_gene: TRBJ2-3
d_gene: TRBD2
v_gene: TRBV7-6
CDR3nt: TGTGCCAGCAGCTTATTTGCGGGAGCCACAGATACGCAGTATTTT
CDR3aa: CASSLFAGATDTQYF

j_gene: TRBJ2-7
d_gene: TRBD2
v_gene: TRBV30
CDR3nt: TGTGCCTGGAGCGGGACTAGCGGGAGGGCCTCCTACGAGCAGTACTTC
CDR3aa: CAWSGTSGRASYEQYF

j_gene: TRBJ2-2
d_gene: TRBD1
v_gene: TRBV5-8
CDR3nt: TGTGCCAGCAGCACCGGACAGGGGCCTACCGGGGAGCTGTTTTTT
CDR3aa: CASSTGQGPTGELFF

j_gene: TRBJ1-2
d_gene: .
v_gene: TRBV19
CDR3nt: TGTGCCAGTAGTATAGCCCAAGCCTCCGGCTACACCTTC
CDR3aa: CASSIAQASGYTF

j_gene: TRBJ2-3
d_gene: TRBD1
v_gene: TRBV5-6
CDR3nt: TGTGCCAGCAGCTGGAGGACAGGGAACACAGATACGCAGTATTTT
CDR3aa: CASSWRTGNTDTQYF

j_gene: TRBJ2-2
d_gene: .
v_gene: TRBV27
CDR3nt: TGTGCCAGCAGTTTACAGTTGGCTGGGGAGCTGTTTTTT
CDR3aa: CASSLQLAGELFF

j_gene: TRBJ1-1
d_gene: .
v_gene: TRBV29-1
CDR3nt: TGCAGCGCCGAAAGGGGTAGGGGGGGCACTGAAGCTTTCTTT
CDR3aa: CSAERGRGGTEAFF

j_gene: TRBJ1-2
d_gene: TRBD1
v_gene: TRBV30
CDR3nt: TGTGCCTGGAGTCCCGGACAGGGAAGCTATGGCTACACCTTC
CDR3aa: CAWSPGQGSYGYTF